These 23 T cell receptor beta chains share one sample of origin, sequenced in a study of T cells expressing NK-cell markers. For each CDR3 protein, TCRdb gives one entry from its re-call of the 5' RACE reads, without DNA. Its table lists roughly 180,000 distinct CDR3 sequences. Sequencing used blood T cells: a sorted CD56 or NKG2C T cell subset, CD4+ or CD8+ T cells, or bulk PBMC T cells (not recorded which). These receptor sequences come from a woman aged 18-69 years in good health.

The CDR3 spells CASSRQKREQGEETQYF. The V gene is TRBV4-2, the J gene TRBJ2-5; the D gene TCRdb calls, TRBD1, cannot be checked with no DNA. Germline assignment: CDR1 LGHNA and CDR2 YNFKEQ. The CDR3 runs to 17 residues.

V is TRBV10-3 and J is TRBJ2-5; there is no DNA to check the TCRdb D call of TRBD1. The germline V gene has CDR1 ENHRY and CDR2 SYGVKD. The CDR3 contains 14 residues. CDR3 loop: CAISGTAVLETQYF.

The CDR3 region is CASSRGLAKNIQYF. The V call is TRBV7-2, the J call TRBJ2-4. The V gene's germline CDR1 is SGHTA and CDR2 FQGNSA. This CDR3 comprises 14 residues. Full variable domain (rest looked up from reference TRBV7-2 and TRBJ2-4): GAGVSQSPSNKVTEKGKDVELRCDPISGHTALYWYRQSLGQGLEFLIYFQGNSAPDKSGLPSDRFSAERTGGSVSTLTIQRTQQEDSAVYLCASSRGLAKNIQYFGAGTRLSVL.

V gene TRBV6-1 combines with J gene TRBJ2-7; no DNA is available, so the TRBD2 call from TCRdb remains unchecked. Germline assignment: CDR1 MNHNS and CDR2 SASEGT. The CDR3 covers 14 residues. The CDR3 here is CASKTSGSQDEQYF.

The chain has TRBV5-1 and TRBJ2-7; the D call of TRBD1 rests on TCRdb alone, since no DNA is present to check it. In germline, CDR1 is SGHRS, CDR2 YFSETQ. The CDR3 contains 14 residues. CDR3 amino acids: CASSFRDRDHEQYF.

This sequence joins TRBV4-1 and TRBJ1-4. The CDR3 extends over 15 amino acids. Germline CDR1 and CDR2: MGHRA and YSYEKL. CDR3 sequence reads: CASSRYAATNEKLFF.

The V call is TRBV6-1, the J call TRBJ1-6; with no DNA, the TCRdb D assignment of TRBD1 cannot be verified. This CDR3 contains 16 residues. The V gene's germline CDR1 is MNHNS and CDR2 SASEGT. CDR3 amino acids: CASSEAPTGGLSPLHF.

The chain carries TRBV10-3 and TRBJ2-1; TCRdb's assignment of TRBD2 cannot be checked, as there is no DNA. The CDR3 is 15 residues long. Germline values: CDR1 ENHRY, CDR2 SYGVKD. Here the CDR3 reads CAIQGSSGSYNEQFF.

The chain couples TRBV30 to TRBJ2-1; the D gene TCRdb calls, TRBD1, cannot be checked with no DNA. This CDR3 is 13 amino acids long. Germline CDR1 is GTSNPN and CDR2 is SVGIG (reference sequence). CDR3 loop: CAWSRQGGNEQFF.

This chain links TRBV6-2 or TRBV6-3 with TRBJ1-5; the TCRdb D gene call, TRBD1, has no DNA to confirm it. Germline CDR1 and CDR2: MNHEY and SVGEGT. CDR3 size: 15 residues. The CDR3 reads CASSYSATGAQPQHF.

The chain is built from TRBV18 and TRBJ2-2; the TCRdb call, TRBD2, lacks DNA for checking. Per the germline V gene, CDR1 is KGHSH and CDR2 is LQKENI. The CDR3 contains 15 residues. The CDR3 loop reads CASSQLAGNTGELFF.

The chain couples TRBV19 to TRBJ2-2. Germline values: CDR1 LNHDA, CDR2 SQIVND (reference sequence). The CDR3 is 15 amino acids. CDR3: CASSMRTVNTGELFF.

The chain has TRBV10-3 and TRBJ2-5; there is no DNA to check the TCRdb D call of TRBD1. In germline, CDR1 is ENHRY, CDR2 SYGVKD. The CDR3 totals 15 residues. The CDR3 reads CAIAGQRFGQETQYF.

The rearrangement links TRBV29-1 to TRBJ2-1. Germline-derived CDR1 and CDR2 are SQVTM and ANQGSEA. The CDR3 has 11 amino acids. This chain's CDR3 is CSGFEYNEQFF.

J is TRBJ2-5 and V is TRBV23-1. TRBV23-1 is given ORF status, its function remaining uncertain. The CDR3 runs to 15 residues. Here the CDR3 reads CASSQGIRGRETQYF.

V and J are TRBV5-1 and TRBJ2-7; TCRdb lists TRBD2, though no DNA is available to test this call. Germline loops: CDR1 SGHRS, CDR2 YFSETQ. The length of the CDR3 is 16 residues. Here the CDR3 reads CASSLGLAGGLHEQYF.

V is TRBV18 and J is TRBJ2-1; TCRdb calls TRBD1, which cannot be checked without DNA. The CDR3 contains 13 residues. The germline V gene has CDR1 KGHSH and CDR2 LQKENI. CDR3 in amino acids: CASSPTGYNEQFF.

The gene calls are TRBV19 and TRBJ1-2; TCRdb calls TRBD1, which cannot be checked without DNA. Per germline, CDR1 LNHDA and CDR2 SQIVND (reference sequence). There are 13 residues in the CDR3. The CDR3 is CASSLTDLYGYTF.

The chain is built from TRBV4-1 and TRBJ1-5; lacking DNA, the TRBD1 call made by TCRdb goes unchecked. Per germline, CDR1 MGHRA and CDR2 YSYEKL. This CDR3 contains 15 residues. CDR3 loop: CASSPEPGVNQPQHF.

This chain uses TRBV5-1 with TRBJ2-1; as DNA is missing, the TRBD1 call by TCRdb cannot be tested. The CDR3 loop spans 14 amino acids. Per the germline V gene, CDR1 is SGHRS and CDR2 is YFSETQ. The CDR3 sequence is CASRRDIPMDEQFF.

The CDR3 loop is CSATTGGSYNSPLHF. The V and J genes are TRBV20-1 and TRBJ1-6; the D call of TRBD1 rests on TCRdb alone, since no DNA is present to check it. Germline V CDR1 and CDR2: DFQATT, SNEGSKA (reference sequence). The CDR3 sequence is 15 residues long.

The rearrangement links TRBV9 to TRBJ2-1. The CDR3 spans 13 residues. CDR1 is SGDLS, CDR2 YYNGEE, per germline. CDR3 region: CASSGGSDNEQFF.

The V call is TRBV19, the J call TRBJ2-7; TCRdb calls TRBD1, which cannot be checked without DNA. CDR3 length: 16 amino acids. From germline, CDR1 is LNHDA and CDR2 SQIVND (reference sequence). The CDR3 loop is CASSISSGGISYEQYF.